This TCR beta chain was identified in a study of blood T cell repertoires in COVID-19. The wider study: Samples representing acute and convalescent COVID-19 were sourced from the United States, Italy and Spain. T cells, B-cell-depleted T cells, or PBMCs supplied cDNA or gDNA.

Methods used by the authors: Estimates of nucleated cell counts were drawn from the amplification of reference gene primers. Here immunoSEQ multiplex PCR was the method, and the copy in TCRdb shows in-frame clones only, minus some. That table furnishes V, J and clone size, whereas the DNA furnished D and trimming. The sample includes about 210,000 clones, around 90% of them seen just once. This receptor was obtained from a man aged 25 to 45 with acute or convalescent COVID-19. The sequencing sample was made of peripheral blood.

In DNA form, the CDR3 reads TGTGCCAGCAGCCAATGGCTAGCATCCGATACGCAGTATTTT. Translated, it gives CASSQWLASDTQYF. The chain joins TRBV3-1 (or the pseudogene TRBV3-2) to TRBJ2-3; a weak D match, TRBD2 (5 bases). Germline-derived CDR1 and CDR2 are LGHDT and YNNKEL (reference sequence). V lost 2 bases, J lost 6 bases, and 12 bases lay in between. The CDR3 consists of 14 residues.